The T cell receptor beta chain described here comes from a study of vaccination and CD4 T cells after COVID-19. Of note for this clonotype: The antigen is undetermined.

Treatment defined: roughly 11-day PBMC culture with coronavirus spike peptide pools or control peptides (ViraFEST assay). Trimming took off 5 bases at V and 1 base at J, with 6 bases between the two ends. The CDR3 runs to 13 residues. Germline CDR1 reads DFQATT; CDR2 reads SNEGSKA (reference sequence). At the Johns Hopkins FTIC core, DNA taken from cultured CD4+ T cells was sequenced by way of the Oncomine TCR Beta short-read assay. A single record per CDR3 protein comes from TCRdb applying MiXCR to the PCR reads. This sample has some 9,700 distinct CDR3 sequences, with around 70% found just once. The TCR comes from a human donor who had recovered from COVID-19. Sequenced: CD4+ T cells from blood, cultured in vitro. The chain carries TRBV20-1 and TRBJ2-6; D is undetermined. Here the CDR3 reads CSAAVSGANVLTF. In DNA form, the CDR3 reads TGCAGTGCTGCAGTATCTGGGGCCAACGTCCTGACTTTC.